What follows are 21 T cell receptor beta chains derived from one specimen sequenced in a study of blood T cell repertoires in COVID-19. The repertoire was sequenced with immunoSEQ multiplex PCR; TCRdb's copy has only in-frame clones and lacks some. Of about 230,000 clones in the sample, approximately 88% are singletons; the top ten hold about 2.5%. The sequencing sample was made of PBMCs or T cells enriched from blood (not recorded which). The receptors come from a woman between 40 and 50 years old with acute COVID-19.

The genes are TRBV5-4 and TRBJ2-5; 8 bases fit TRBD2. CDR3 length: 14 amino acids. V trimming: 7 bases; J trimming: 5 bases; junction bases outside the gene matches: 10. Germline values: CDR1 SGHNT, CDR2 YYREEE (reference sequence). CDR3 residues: CASRARGGPETQYF. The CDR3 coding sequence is TGTGCCAGCCGGGCCCGGGGGGGCCCGGAGACCCAGTACTTC.

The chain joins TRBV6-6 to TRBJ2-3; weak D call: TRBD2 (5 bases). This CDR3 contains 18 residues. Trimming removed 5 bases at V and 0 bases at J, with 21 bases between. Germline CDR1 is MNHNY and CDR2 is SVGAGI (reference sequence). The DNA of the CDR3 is TGTGCCAGCAGTCGCAGCCCCTTTCACAGAGGGAGCACAGATACGCAGTATTTT. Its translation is CASSRSPFHRGSTDTQYF.

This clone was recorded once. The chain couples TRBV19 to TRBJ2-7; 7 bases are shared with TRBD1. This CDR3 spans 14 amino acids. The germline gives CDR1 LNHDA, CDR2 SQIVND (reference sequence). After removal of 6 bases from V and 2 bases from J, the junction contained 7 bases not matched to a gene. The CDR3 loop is CASRETGKPYEQYF. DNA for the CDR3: TGTGCCAGTAGGGAGACAGGGAAGCCCTACGAGCAGTACTTC.

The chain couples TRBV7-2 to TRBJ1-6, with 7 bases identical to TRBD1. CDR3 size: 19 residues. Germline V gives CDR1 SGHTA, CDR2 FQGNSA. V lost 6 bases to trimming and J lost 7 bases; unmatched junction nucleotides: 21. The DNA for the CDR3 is TGTGCCAGCAGTTCGACAGGGCTCCCACACTTCTCCCTCAATTCACCCCTCCACTTT. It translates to CASSSTGLPHFSLNSPLHF.

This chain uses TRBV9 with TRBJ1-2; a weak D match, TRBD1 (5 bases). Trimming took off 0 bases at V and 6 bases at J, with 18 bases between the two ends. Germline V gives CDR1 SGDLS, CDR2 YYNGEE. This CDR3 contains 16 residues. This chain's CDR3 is CASSVDLMASGDGYTF. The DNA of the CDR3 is TGTGCCAGCAGCGTAGATCTCATGGCATCGGGGGATGGCTACACCTTC. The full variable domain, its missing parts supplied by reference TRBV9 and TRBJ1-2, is DSGVTQTPKHLITATGQRVTLRCSPRSGDLSVYWYQQSLDQGLQFLIQYYNGEERAKGNILERFSAQQFPDLHSELNLSSLELGDSALYFCASSVDLMASGDGYTFGSGTRLTVV.

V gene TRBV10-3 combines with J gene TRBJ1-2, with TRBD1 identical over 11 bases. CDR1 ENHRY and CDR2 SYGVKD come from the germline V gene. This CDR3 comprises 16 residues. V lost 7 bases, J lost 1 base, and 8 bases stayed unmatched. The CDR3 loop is CAINAGTGGVNYGYTF. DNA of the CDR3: TGTGCCATCAACGCCGGGACAGGGGGAGTTAACTATGGCTACACCTTC.

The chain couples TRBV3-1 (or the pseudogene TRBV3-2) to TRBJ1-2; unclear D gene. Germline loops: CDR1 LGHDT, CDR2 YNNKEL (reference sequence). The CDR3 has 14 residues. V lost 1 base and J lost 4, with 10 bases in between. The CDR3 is CASSQATAAYGYTF. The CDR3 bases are TGTGCCAGCAGCCAAGCTACAGCTGCCTATGGCTACACCTTC.

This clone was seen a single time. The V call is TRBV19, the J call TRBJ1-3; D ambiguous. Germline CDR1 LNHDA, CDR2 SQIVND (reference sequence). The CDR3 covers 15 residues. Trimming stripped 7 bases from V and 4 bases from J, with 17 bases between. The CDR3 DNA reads TGTGCCAGTACCACGAGGGTCGGAGGAGGAAACACCATATATTTT. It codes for CASTTRVGGGNTIYF. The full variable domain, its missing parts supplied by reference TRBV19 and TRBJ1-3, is DGGITQSPKYLFRKEGQNVTLSCEQNLNHDAMYWYRQDPGQGLRLIYYSQIVNDFQKGDIAEGYSVSREKKESFPLTVTSAQKNPTAFYLCASTTRVGGGNTIYFGEGSWLTVV.

Written as DNA, the CDR3 is TGTGCCAGCAGCTTAACACGGACAGGGTCCTACAATGAGCAGTTCTTC. It specifies CASSLTRTGSYNEQFF. The J gene is TRBJ2-1, the V gene TRBV7-2, with 8 bases identical to TRBD1. The CDR3 sequence is 16 residues long. Germline trimming cut 2 bases from V and 1 base from J; bases unmatched to any gene: 4. Per germline, CDR1 SGHTA and CDR2 FQGNSA. The entire variable domain, with the rest obtained from reference TRBV7-2 and TRBJ2-1, is as follows: GAGVSQSPSNKVTEKGKDVELRCDPISGHTALYWYRQSLGQGLEFLIYFQGNSAPDKSGLPSDRFSAERTGGSVSTLTIQRTQQEDSAVYLCASSLTRTGSYNEQFFGPGTRLTVL.

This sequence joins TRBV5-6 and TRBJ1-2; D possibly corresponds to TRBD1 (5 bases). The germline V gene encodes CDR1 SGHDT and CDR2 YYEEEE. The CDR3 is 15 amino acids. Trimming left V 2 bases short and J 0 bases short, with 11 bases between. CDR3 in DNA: TGTGCCAGCAGCTTAAGGACACCGCCTAACTATGGCTACACCTTC. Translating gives CASSLRTPPNYGYTF. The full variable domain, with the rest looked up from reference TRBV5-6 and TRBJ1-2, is DAGVTQSPTHLIKTRGQQVTLRCSPKSGHDTVSWYQQALGQGPQFIFQYYEEEERQRGNFPDRFSGHQFPNYSSELNVNALLLGDSALYLCASSLRTPPNYGYTFGSGTRLTVV.

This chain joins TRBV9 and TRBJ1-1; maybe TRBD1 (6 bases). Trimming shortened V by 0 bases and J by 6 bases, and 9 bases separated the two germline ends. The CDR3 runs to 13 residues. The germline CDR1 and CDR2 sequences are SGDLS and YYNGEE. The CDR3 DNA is TGTGCCAGCAGCGTAGAACCAGGGGCTGAAGCTTTCTTT. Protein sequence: CASSVEPGAEAFF.

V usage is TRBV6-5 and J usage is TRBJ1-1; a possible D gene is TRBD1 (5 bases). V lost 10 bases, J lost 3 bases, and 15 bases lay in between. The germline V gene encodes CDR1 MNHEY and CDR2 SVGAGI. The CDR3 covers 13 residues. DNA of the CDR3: TGTGCCACCTCACGGGGAGGGGACACTGAAGCTTTCTTT. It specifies CATSRGGDTEAFF.

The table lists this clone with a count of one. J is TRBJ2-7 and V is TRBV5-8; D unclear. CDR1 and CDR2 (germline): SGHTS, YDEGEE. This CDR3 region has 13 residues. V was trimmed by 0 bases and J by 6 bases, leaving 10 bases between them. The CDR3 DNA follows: TGTGCCAGCAGCTTGGGACGGTCGGGCGAGCAGTACGTC. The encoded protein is CASSLGRSGEQYV.

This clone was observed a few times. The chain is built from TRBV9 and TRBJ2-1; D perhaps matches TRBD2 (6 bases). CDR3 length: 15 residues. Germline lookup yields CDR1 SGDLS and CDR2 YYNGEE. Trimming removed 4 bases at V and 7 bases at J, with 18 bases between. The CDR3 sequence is CASSPPSAPGNEQFF. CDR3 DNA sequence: TGTGCCAGCAGCCCGCCTAGCGCCCCGGGGAATGAGCAGTTCTTC.

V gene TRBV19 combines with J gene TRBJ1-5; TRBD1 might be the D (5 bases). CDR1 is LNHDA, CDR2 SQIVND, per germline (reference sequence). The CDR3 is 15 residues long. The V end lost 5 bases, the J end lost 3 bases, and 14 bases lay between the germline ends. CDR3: CASSSVTVNNQPQHF. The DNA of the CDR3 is TGTGCCAGTAGTTCGGTGACAGTCAACAATCAGCCCCAGCATTTT.

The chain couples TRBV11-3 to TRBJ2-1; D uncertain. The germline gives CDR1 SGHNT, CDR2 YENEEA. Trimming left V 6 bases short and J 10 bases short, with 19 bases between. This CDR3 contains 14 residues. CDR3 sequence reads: CASSRGADSREQFF. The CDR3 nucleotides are TGTGCCAGCAGTCGAGGTGCGGATTCCCGAGAGCAGTTCTTC.

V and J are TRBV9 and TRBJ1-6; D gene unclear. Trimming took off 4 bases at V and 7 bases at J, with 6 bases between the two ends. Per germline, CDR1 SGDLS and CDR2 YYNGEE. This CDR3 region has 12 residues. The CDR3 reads CASSSPNSPLHF. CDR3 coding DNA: TGTGCCAGCAGCTCCCCGAATTCACCCCTCCACTTT.

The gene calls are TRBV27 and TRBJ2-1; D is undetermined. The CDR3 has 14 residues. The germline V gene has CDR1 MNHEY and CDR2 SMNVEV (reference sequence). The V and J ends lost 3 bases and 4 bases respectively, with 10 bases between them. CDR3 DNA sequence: TGTGCCAGCAGTTTGGAGAGGTTTTACAATGAGCAGTTCTTC. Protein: CASSLERFYNEQFF.

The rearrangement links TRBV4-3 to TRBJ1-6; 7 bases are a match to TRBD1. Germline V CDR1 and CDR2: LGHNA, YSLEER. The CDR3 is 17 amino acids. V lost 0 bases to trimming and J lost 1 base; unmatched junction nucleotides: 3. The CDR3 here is CASSQDRGSSYNSPLHF. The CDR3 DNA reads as TGCGCCAGCAGCCAAGACAGGGGGAGTTCCTATAATTCACCCCTCCACTTT.

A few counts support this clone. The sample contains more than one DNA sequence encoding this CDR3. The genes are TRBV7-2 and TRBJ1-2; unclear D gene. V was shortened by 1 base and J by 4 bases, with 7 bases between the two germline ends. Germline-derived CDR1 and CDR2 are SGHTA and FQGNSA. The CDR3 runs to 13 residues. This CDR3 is CASSLGGLYGYTF. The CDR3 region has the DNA TGTGCCAGCAGCTTAGGAGGACTCTATGGCTACACCTTC. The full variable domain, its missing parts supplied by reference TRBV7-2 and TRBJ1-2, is GAGVSQSPSNKVTEKGKDVELRCDPISGHTALYWYRQSLGQGLEFLIYFQGNSAPDKSGLPSDRFSAERTGGSVSTLTIQRTQQEDSAVYLCASSLGGLYGYTFGSGTRLTVV.

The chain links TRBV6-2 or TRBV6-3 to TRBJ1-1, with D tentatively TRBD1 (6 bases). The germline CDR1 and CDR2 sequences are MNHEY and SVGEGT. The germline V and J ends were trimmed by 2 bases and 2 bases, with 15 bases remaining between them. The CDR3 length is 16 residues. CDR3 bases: TGTGCCAGCAGTTACGAAAGGGGACACGGAAACACTGAAGCTTTCTTT. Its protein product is CASSYERGHGNTEAFF.